This T cell receptor (beta chain) was captured in a study of shared T cell receptors in the human thymus. TCRdb keeps only in-frame clones here, not all; method: immunoSEQ multiplex PCR. The sample lists more than 550,000 clones, around 87% occurring once. Germline trimming cut 3 bases from V and 4 bases from J; bases unmatched to any gene: 7. The V gene's germline CDR1 is SGHRS and CDR2 YFSETQ. CDR3 size: 14 residues. This same sample was also taken into another study, of human thymus T cells.

The TCR originated in a boy in the first two years of life with a congenital heart defect. The genes are TRBV5-1 and TRBJ2-7, with TRBD1 matching 7 bases. Material: thymocytes. The CDR3 DNA sequence: TGCGCCAGCAGCTCCGCAGGGGGATCGTACGAGCAGTACTTC. This sequence encodes CASSSAGGSYEQYF.